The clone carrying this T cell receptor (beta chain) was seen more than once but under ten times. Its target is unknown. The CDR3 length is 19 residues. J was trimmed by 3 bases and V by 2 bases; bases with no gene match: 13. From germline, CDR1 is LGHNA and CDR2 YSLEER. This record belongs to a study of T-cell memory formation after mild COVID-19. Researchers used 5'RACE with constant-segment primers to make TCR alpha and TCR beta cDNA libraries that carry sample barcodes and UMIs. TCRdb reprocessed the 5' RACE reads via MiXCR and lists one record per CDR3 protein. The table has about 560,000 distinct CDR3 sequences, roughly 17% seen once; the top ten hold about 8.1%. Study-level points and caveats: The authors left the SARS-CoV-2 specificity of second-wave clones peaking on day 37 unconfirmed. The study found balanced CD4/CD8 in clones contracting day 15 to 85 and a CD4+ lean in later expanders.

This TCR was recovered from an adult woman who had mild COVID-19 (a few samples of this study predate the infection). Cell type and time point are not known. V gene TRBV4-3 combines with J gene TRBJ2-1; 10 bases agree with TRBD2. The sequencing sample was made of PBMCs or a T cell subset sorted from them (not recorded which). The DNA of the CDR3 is TGCGCCAGCAGCCAACAACCCTTTGGACTAGCGGCCATCTACAATGAGCAGTTCTTC. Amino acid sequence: CASSQQPFGLAAIYNEQFF.